The 18 T cell receptor beta chains reported below all come from one sample, sequenced in a study of cytomegalovirus exposure and HLA in healthy donors. Primers: 60 Vbeta forward and 13 Jbeta reverse. Sequencing was performed with immunoSEQ multiplex PCR; in TCRdb, only in-frame clones are kept and a portion is missing. The data contain approximately 240,000 clones, approximately 84% of them singletons. Source material: PBMCs. These receptors all stem from a woman aged 40 to 55 in good health and CMV-seronegative.

This chain joins TRBV13 and TRBJ2-2; TRBD2 matches 13 bases. V shed 5 bases and J 5 bases; nucleotides not matched to a gene: 11. This CDR3 is 18 amino acids long. The V gene's germline CDR1 is PRHDT and CDR2 FYEKMQ (reference sequence). For the CDR3, the DNA is TGTGCCAGCAGCGCCCGCCCGACTAGCGGGGGGCTTACCGGGGAGCTGTTTTTT. Translation: CASSARPTSGGLTGELFF.

A single count supports this clone. The chain links TRBV19 to TRBJ2-3, with 7 bases lining up with TRBD2. Germline CDR1 and CDR2: LNHDA and SQIVND (reference sequence). The CDR3 contains 14 residues. V dropped 1 base and J dropped 4; count of bases not matched to a gene: 2. The CDR3 spells CASSIVAGADTQYF. CDR3 nucleotides: TGTGCCAGTAGTATAGTCGCGGGGGCAGATACGCAGTATTTT.

A word on this clone: The same CDR3 arises from other DNA sequences in this sample as well. The V call is TRBV5-1, the J call TRBJ1-2, with D unresolved. The V and J ends lost 0 bases and 0 bases respectively, with 9 bases between them. Germline CDR1 reads SGHRS; CDR2 reads YFSETQ. The CDR3 length is 15 residues. The CDR3 spells CASSLGGTSNYGYTF. DNA for the CDR3: TGCGCCAGCAGCTTGGGCGGAACATCTAACTATGGCTACACCTTC.

Points on this clone: The junction does not match germline at one end; this may be a read error. The chain has TRBV6-5 and TRBJ2-5; D gene uncertain. The CDR3 extends over 13 amino acids. Germline values: CDR1 MNHEY, CDR2 SVGAGI. CDR3 sequence reads: CASSYSNSIALNF. CDR3 DNA sequence: TGTGCCAGCAGTTACTCGAATAGTATAGCCTTGAACTTC.

The CDR3 loop is CASSYSRGLGQPQHF. The DNA of the CDR3 is TGTGCCAGCAGTTACTCGAGGGGACTAGGCCAGCCCCAGCATTTT. The gene calls are TRBV6-5 and TRBJ1-5; maybe TRBD1 (5 bases). The V end lost 0 bases, the J end lost 7 bases, and 13 bases lay between the germline ends. Germline-derived CDR1 and CDR2 are MNHEY and SVGAGI. This CDR3 spans 15 amino acids.

The chain employs TRBV19 and TRBJ2-7; the D is unclear. The CDR3 consists of 16 residues. In germline, CDR1 is LNHDA, CDR2 SQIVND (reference sequence). V lost 4 bases to trimming and J lost 2 bases, with 18 bases between them. The CDR3 nucleotides read TGTGCCAGTAGTAGGGCGTGGATGGGCGCTACCTACGAGCAGTACTTC. The encoded protein is CASSRAWMGATYEQYF.

This chain links TRBV13 with TRBJ1-2; 9 bases line up with TRBD1. This CDR3 spans 14 amino acids. Trimming took 5 bases from V and 4 from J; bases not matched to a gene: 5. Germline V gene lookup returns CDR1 PRHDT and CDR2 FYEKMQ (reference sequence). The CDR3 DNA follows: TGTGCCAGCAGCCTGACAGGGGGAGGCTATGGCTACACCTTC. Protein: CASSLTGGGYGYTF. The whole variable domain, filled in from reference TRBV13 and TRBJ1-2, reads AAGVIQSPRHLIKEKRETATLKCYPIPRHDTVYWYQQGPGQDPQFLISFYEKMQSDKGSIPDRFSAQQFSDYHSELNMSSLELGDSALYFCASSLTGGGYGYTFGSGTRLTVV.

This chain links TRBV19 with TRBJ2-6; TRBD1 might be the D (5 bases). This CDR3 contains 16 residues. Germline assignment: CDR1 LNHDA and CDR2 SQIVND (reference sequence). Deletions cut 3 bases from V and 0 bases from J, with 9 bases between. CDR3 nucleotides: TGTGCCAGTAGTATCGACAGCAGCTCTGGGGCCAACGTCCTGACTTTC. Protein product: CASSIDSSSGANVLTF.

This sequence joins TRBV4-3 and TRBJ2-1; 13 nucleotides align to TRBD2. The CDR3 spans 18 residues. Trimming took 1 base from V and 7 from J; bases not matched to a gene: 10. Germline assignment: CDR1 LGHNA and CDR2 YSLEER. Here the CDR3 reads CASSQGLAGGRGGNEQFF. The CDR3 region has the DNA TGCGCCAGCAGCCAAGGACTAGCGGGGGGCCGGGGCGGGAATGAGCAGTTCTTC.

V usage is TRBV29-1 and J usage is TRBJ1-2, with 9 bases identical to TRBD1. CDR1 and CDR2 from the germline V gene are SQVTM and ANQGSEA. J lost 5 bases, V lost 7 bases, and 2 bases had no gene match. There are 11 residues in the CDR3. The CDR3 sequence is CSDGQGYGYTF. Written as DNA, the CDR3 is TGCAGCGACGGACAGGGGTATGGCTACACCTTC.

This chain links TRBV19 with TRBJ2-2; TRBD1 matches at 11 bases. The junction had 4 bases not matched to a gene; V was cut back by 7 bases and J by 0 bases. CDR1 is LNHDA, CDR2 SQIVND, per germline (reference sequence). The CDR3 is made up of 16 amino acids. CDR3 region: CASNKGQGANTGELFF. The CDR3 DNA reads as TGTGCCAGTAACAAGGGACAGGGGGCGAACACCGGGGAGCTGTTTTTT.

The sample holds a few counts of this clone. This chain joins TRBV4-3 and TRBJ1-6; weak D call: TRBD1 (6 bases). The CDR3 has 14 residues. CDR1 LGHNA and CDR2 YSLEER come from the germline V gene. The V end was cut by 4 bases, the J end by 6 bases, with 10 bases between. The CDR3 DNA sequence: TGCGCCAGCAGCCGAAGGGACACTAATTCACCCCTCCACTTT. This translates into CASSRRDTNSPLHF.

The chain links TRBV6-6 to TRBJ2-7, with 9 bases aligning to TRBD1. Germline V gives CDR1 MNHNY, CDR2 SVGAGI (reference sequence). J lost 3 bases, V lost 6 bases, and 9 bases had no gene match. CDR3 length: 15 residues. In DNA form, the CDR3 reads TGTGCCAGCAGGAAAAAACAGGGGGCCGACTACGAGCAGTACTTC. Translation gives CASRKKQGADYEQYF.

Only a few counts were recorded for this clone. V is TRBV2 and J is TRBJ2-5; TRBD2 might be the D (7 bases). This CDR3 comprises 14 residues. The V end lost 6 bases, the J end lost 5 bases, and 16 bases lay between the germline ends. Germline lookup yields CDR1 SNHLY and CDR2 FYNNEI. The CDR3 loop reads CASSRQGRAETQYF. The CDR3, as DNA: TGTGCCAGCAGCAGGCAGGGGAGGGCGGAGACCCAGTACTTC.

This clone came up once. The V call is TRBV7-2, the J call TRBJ1-1; D gene uncertain. Germline assignment: CDR1 SGHTA and CDR2 FQGNSA. V lost 5 bases and J lost 5, with 15 bases in between. The CDR3 consists of 14 residues. CDR3 protein: CASSISSGLTEAFF. The CDR3 DNA sequence: TGTGCCAGCAGCATTTCGTCAGGCCTAACTGAAGCTTTCTTT.

V gene TRBV28 combines with J gene TRBJ2-1; possible D gene TRBD2, 7 bases. Germline CDR1 reads MDHEN; CDR2 reads SYDVKM. Trimming cost V 5 bases and J 4 bases, with 15 bases left between them. The CDR3 consists of 15 residues. The CDR3, as DNA: TGTGCCAGCAGTCGAAGGGGGGGCCTATACAATGAGCAGTTCTTC. Translating gives CASSRRGGLYNEQFF.

The sample holds a few counts of this clone. Other DNA sequences of this sample code for an identical CDR3. The rearrangement joins TRBV7-8 to TRBJ2-7; D is perhaps TRBD1 (5 bases). CDR3 length equals 12 residues. Germline loops: CDR1 SGHVS, CDR2 FQNEAQ. V was cut by 2 bases and J by 3 bases, with 5 bases left in between. The CDR3 DNA follows: TGTGCCAGCAGCTTACAGGGCTACGAGCAGTACTTC. Translation: CASSLQGYEQYF.

The genes are TRBV7-9 and TRBJ1-2, with 10 bases matching TRBD1. V lost 1 base, J lost 6 bases, and 5 bases stayed unmatched. Germline CDR1 reads SEHNR; CDR2 reads FQNEAQ (reference sequence). The CDR3 has 15 amino acids. The CDR3 here is CASSLGGQGVNGYTF. The CDR3 DNA sequence: TGTGCCAGCAGCTTAGGAGGACAGGGGGTAAATGGCTACACCTTC.